The 15 T cell receptor beta chains below come from one sample, sequenced in a study of PD-1 blockade in mismatch repair-deficient tumors. TCRdb keeps only in-frame clones here, not all; method: immunoSEQ multiplex PCR. In the table there are 60,000 to 65,000 clones, more than 70% of which are singletons. The material sequenced was peripheral blood, taken 52 weeks after starting pembrolizumab. Receptors originate from an adult with mismatch repair-deficient cancer.

This chain joins TRBV19 and TRBJ1-5; D is perhaps TRBD1 (6 bases). CDR3 size: 16 residues. Germline assignment: CDR1 LNHDA and CDR2 SQIVND (reference sequence). Trimming pared 1 base from V and 0 bases from J, leaving 10 bases between. CDR3 DNA sequence: TGTGCCAGTAGTATAGGGCAGGGGATTAGCAATCAGCCCCAGCATTTT. Translated: CASSIGQGISNQPQHF.

V usage is TRBV28 and J usage is TRBJ2-1; D gene uncertain. Germline values: CDR1 MDHEN, CDR2 SYDVKM. The CDR3 loop spans 17 amino acids. Trimming removed 4 bases at V and 4 bases at J, with 20 bases between. The CDR3 loop reads CASSSRSIGRAYNEQFF. CDR3 bases: TGTGCCAGCAGTTCTCGGAGTATCGGACGGGCATACAATGAGCAGTTCTTC. The full variable domain, with the rest looked up from reference TRBV28 and TRBJ2-1, is DVKVTQSSRYLVKRTGEKVFLECVQDMDHENMFWYRQDPGLGLRLIYFSYDVKMKEKGDIPEGYSVSREKKERFSLILESASTNQTSMYLCASSSRSIGRAYNEQFFGPGTRLTVL.

The chain uses TRBV5-4 and TRBJ2-3, with D hard to call. The V end was cut by 0 bases, the J end by 7 bases, with 6 bases between. Germline V CDR1 and CDR2: SGHNT, YYREEE (reference sequence). This CDR3 spans 12 amino acids. CDR3 amino acids: CASSLGENTQYF. Here the CDR3 DNA reads TGTGCCAGCAGCTTGGGAGAAAATACGCAGTATTTT.

The genes are TRBV6-1 and TRBJ2-7, with D perhaps matching TRBD1 or TRBD2 (5 bases each). The length of the CDR3 is 14 residues. CDR1 MNHNS and CDR2 SASEGT come from the germline V gene. Trimming shortened V by 6 bases and J by 3 bases, and 15 bases separated the two germline ends. For the CDR3, the DNA is TGTGCCAGCAGCATCCGGGACGGAAGCTACGAGCAGTACTTC. This gives the protein CASSIRDGSYEQYF.

This clone was seen only once. This chain uses TRBV27 with TRBJ2-1, with TRBD2 matching 7 bases. Germline loops: CDR1 MNHEY, CDR2 SMNVEV (reference sequence). The CDR3 is made up of 16 amino acids. V lost 2 bases to trimming and J lost 8 bases; unmatched junction nucleotides: 12. This chain's CDR3 is CASSLTQFGSGDEQFF. For the CDR3, the DNA is TGTGCCAGCAGTTTAACGCAATTTGGGAGCGGGGATGAGCAGTTCTTC.

The genes are TRBV10-3 and TRBJ2-6, with D possibly matching TRBD1 (6 bases). V gave up 7 bases and J gave up 0 bases, with 10 bases separating them. Germline CDR1 reads ENHRY; CDR2 reads SYGVKD. CDR3 size: 15 residues. The CDR3 region is CAIMTGDSGANVLTF. The DNA for the CDR3 is TGTGCCATCATGACAGGAGACTCTGGGGCCAACGTCCTGACTTTC.

This chain joins TRBV4-1 and TRBJ2-7; 8 nucleotides line up with TRBD1. The CDR3 has 15 amino acids. Trimming at V came to 2 bases and at J to 1 base, leaving 4 bases not matched to a gene. Germline V gene lookup returns CDR1 MGHRA and CDR2 YSYEKL. DNA of the CDR3: TGCGCCAGCAGCCAACGACAGGGGTTGTCCTACGAGCAGTACTTC. Translated: CASSQRQGLSYEQYF.

The gene calls are TRBV6-6 and TRBJ1-1; unclear D gene. Germline V gene data show CDR1 as MNHNY and CDR2 as SVGAGI (reference sequence). V shed 5 bases and J shed 4 bases, with 2 bases lying between them. The CDR3 sequence is 10 residues long. DNA of the CDR3: TGTGCCAGCAGTGGCACTGAAGCTTTCTTT. It codes for CASSGTEAFF.

V and J are TRBV14 and TRBJ2-2; 7 nucleotides agree with TRBD2. The J segment lost 5 bases and the V segment lost 0 bases, leaving 12 bases of the junction unmatched. The CDR3 contains 18 residues. Germline CDR1 reads SGHDN; CDR2 reads FVKESK. DNA for the CDR3: TGTGCCAGCAGCCAAGATGGGGCTTGGCGGGGGAAAACCGGGGAGCTGTTTTTT. It specifies CASSQDGAWRGKTGELFF.

V usage is TRBV27 and J usage is TRBJ2-1, with 13 bases identical to TRBD2. The CDR3 sequence is 16 residues long. The V gene end was trimmed by 5 bases and the J gene end by 3 bases; junction bases not matched to a gene: 4. CDR1 is MNHEY, CDR2 SMNVEV, per germline (reference sequence). The CDR3 spells CASSEGLAGNYNEQFF. CDR3 nucleotide sequence: TGTGCCAGCAGTGAGGGACTAGCGGGGAACTACAATGAGCAGTTCTTC.

This chain links TRBV28 with TRBJ2-1; TRBD2 aligns across 7 bases. V was pared by 1 base and J by 9 bases, with 6 bases of the junction left unmatched. CDR3 size: 14 residues. CDR1 and CDR2 (germline): MDHEN, SYDVKM. In nucleotides, the CDR3 is TGTGCCAGCAGTTTATCCCTAGCGGTTGGTGAGCAGTTCTTC. Translation: CASSLSLAVGEQFF.

This clone has just a few counts. V and J are TRBV7-9 and TRBJ1-2, with D maybe TRBD1 (6 bases). Trimming stripped 4 bases from V and 3 bases from J, with 12 bases between. The germline gives CDR1 SEHNR, CDR2 FQNEAQ (reference sequence). This CDR3 is 14 amino acids long. CDR3 loop: CASSSGDVYYGYTF. CDR3 nucleotides: TGTGCCAGCAGCTCAGGGGACGTCTACTATGGCTACACCTTC.

There are a few counts of this clone. This chain uses TRBV7-2 with TRBJ2-3; no firm D call. Germline V CDR1 and CDR2: SGHTA, FQGNSA. CDR3 size: 11 residues. With 2 bases removed from V and 3 bases from J, the gap between germline ends came to 0 bases. As DNA, the CDR3 is TGTGCCAGCAGCTTAACAGATACGCAGTATTTT. It translates to CASSLTDTQYF.

The J gene is TRBJ2-7, the V gene TRBV4-2; possibly TRBD2 for D (6 bases). Germline V CDR1 and CDR2: LGHNA, YNFKEQ. The V end was cut by 0 bases, the J end by 5 bases, with 17 bases between. This CDR3 contains 16 residues. CDR3 sequence reads: CASSQDHRRAVDEQYF. In DNA form, the CDR3 reads TGTGCCAGCAGCCAAGACCACCGGAGGGCTGTAGACGAGCAGTACTTC.

This clone was seen only a few times. The genes are TRBV6-6 and TRBJ1-4; TRBD1 matches at 7 bases. Germline-derived CDR1 and CDR2 are MNHNY and SVGAGI (reference sequence). Germline trimming cut 5 bases from V and 11 bases from J; bases unmatched to any gene: 2. There are 11 residues in the CDR3. CDR3 nucleotide sequence: TGTGCCAGCAGTCGGGACAGCAAACTGTTTTTT. It specifies CASSRDSKLFF.